Below are 16 T cell receptor beta chains sequenced from a single sample in a study of T cell repertoires in cytomegalovirus infection (dated by TCRdb to between 2018 and 2020). This specimen's treatment or condition label, interpreted: in vitro stimulation with specific CMV peptide epitopes to enrich CMV-specific T cells. Sequenced using an Illumina HiSeq 1500. TCRdb cleaned the public reads at Q25 with fastp, built clones with MiXCR and kept in-frame beta chains. Each CDR3 protein gets just one entry, which takes the most common genes and DNA from the rows behind it. This sample has about 570,000 distinct CDR3 sequences in its table, and 40% of those were observed once. About 48% of the sample is taken by the ten largest. Their target antigens are unknown. Material: cultured PBMCs, obtained from culture after CMV antigen stimulation. The receptors were sampled from a human donor in good health (CMV status not recorded). Some clones in this sample may be carry-over from other donors' samples.

The chain has TRBV12-5 and TRBJ2-2; D is perhaps TRBD1 (6 bases). The V end lost 8 bases, the J end lost 2 bases, and 12 bases lay between the germline ends. Germline V gene sequence: CDR1 LGHNT, CDR2 FRNRAP. There are 14 residues in the CDR3. CDR3 in DNA: TGTGCTAGTCGACCCAGGGGAAACACCGGGGAGCTGTTTTTT. Encoded protein: CASRPRGNTGELFF.

This sequence joins TRBV7-2 and TRBJ2-7, with D tentatively TRBD1 (6 bases). Germline CDR1 SGHTA, CDR2 FQGNSA. Trimming left V 5 bases short and J 7 bases short, with 15 bases between. The CDR3 has 13 residues. The CDR3 region has the DNA TGTGCCAGCAGCCCGAGAACAGGGATGGAGCAGTACTTC. It encodes CASSPRTGMEQYF. Complete variable domain (other parts from reference TRBV7-2 and TRBJ2-7): GAGVSQSPSNKVTEKGKDVELRCDPISGHTALYWYRQSLGQGLEFLIYFQGNSAPDKSGLPSDRFSAERTGGSVSTLTIQRTQQEDSAVYLCASSPRTGMEQYFGPGTRLTVT.

This clonotype was detected many times. The chain couples TRBV28 to TRBJ2-2; 11 bases fit TRBD2. Germline CDR1 MDHEN, CDR2 SYDVKM. CDR3 size: 18 residues. The V and J ends lost 5 bases and 8 bases, in that order; junction bases with no gene match: 16. The CDR3 sequence: CASSLRRDSGGAMGELFF. The CDR3 nucleotides read TGTGCCAGCAGTCTAAGGCGCGATAGCGGGGGGGCGATGGGGGAGCTGTTTTTT.

This rearrangement joins TRBV10-2 to TRBJ1-1, with 7 bases lining up with TRBD1. Germline values: CDR1 WSHSY, CDR2 SAAADI. The length of the CDR3 is 15 residues. V lost 1 base and J lost 7; bases outside the gene matches: 9. CDR3 DNA sequence: TGCGCCAGCAGTGAGTGGAACTTGGACAGGCTTGAAGCTTTCTTT. It yields the protein CASSEWNLDRLEAFF.

The CDR3 here is CASRPGNADTQYF. The CDR3 region has the DNA TGTGCCAGCAGACCAGGGAACGCAGATACGCAGTATTTT. The V call is TRBV5-4, the J call TRBJ2-3, with D possibly matching TRBD1 (5 bases). CDR3 length: 13 residues. The V gene's germline CDR1 is SGHNT and CDR2 YYREEE (reference sequence). V lost 5 bases and J lost 4, with 11 bases in between.

The chain couples TRBV12-3 or TRBV12-4 to TRBJ1-6, with 7 positions matching TRBD1. With 5 bases clipped from V and 3 bases from J, the junction kept 7 bases outside the gene matches. This CDR3 has 16 amino acids. The CDR3 region is CASSLRQGDYNSPLHF. In DNA form, the CDR3 reads TGTGCCAGCAGTCTCCGACAGGGCGACTATAATTCACCCCTCCACTTT.

The chain couples TRBV6-1 to TRBJ1-4, with D unresolved. Trimming removed 5 bases from V and 5 bases from J, with 9 bases in between. The CDR3 is made up of 13 amino acids. The V gene's germline CDR1 is MNHNS and CDR2 SASEGT. CDR3 in DNA: TGTGCCAGCAGTCCTCGGGAGAATGAAAAACTGTTTTTT. Encoded protein: CASSPRENEKLFF.

V gene TRBV12-3 or TRBV12-4 combines with J gene TRBJ1-4; maybe TRBD1 (5 bases). Between the trimmed V and J ends, which lost 8 bases and 7 bases, there was a span of 14 bases. CDR3 size: 13 residues. The CDR3 sequence: CASARDPGEKLFF. The DNA for the CDR3 is TGTGCCAGCGCGCGGGACCCCGGTGAAAAACTGTTTTTT.

J is TRBJ2-3 and V is TRBV11-3, with 7 positions matching TRBD2. In germline, CDR1 is SGHNT, CDR2 YENEEA. CDR3 length: 13 amino acids. The junction had 8 bases not matched to a gene; V was cut back by 3 bases and J by 11 bases. CDR3 protein: CASSLTRWGGQYF. DNA of the CDR3: TGTGCCAGCAGCTTGACGCGCTGGGGGGGGCAGTATTTT.

V usage is TRBV7-2 and J usage is TRBJ1-2; the D is unclear. CDR3 length: 13 residues. V gave up 5 bases and J gave up 7 bases, with 14 bases separating them. Germline-derived CDR1 and CDR2 are SGHTA and FQGNSA. The CDR3 DNA reads TGTGCCAGCAGCACCCGGCAGATGGCTGGCTACACCTTC. Residues: CASSTRQMAGYTF.

This clonotype was counted only a few times. The rearrangement uses TRBV7-2 and TRBJ1-2; TRBD1 agrees at 9 bases. Germline CDR1 and CDR2: SGHTA and FQGNSA. This CDR3 region has 16 residues. The V and J ends lost 4 bases and 4 bases, in that order; junction bases with no gene match: 10. CDR3 nucleotide sequence: TGTGCCAGCAGCTCCATACGGACAGGGGTTGGCTATGGCTACACCTTC. As protein: CASSSIRTGVGYGYTF.

Ten or more counts support this clonotype. In DNA form, the CDR3 reads TGTGCCAGCAGCTTAGTTGGGGGCGCGATCTACGAGCAGTACTTC. As protein: CASSLVGGAIYEQYF. The chain is built from TRBV7-2 and TRBJ2-7; D is possibly TRBD1 (6 bases). Germline V lookup: CDR1 SGHTA, CDR2 FQGNSA. The CDR3 loop spans 15 amino acids. Trimming left V 1 base short and J 3 bases short, with 13 bases between. The entire variable domain, with the rest obtained from reference TRBV7-2 and TRBJ2-7, is as follows: GAGVSQSPSNKVTEKGKDVELRCDPISGHTALYWYRQSLGQGLEFLIYFQGNSAPDKSGLPSDRFSAERTGGSVSTLTIQRTQQEDSAVYLCASSLVGGAIYEQYFGPGTRLTVT.

V gene TRBV7-2 combines with J gene TRBJ1-1, with D perhaps matching TRBD1 (6 bases). The CDR3 has 15 amino acids. V lost 6 bases to trimming and J lost 5 bases, with 19 bases between them. Germline V gives CDR1 SGHTA, CDR2 FQGNSA. CDR3 protein: CASSPYRDGKTEAFF. Here the CDR3 DNA reads TGTGCCAGCAGTCCGTACAGGGATGGAAAAACTGAAGCTTTCTTT. Looking up the rest from reference TRBV7-2 and TRBJ1-1 gives the full variable domain: GAGVSQSPSNKVTEKGKDVELRCDPISGHTALYWYRQSLGQGLEFLIYFQGNSAPDKSGLPSDRFSAERTGGSVSTLTIQRTQQEDSAVYLCASSPYRDGKTEAFFGQGTRLTVV.

This clonotype was found once. Lacking the conserved final phenylalanine or tryptophan, this CDR3 likely reflects a read error. The chain carries TRBV28 and TRBJ1-5, with no clear D. The V end lost 6 bases, the J end lost 0 bases, and 9 bases lay between the germline ends. From germline, CDR1 is MDHEN and CDR2 SYDVKM. CDR3 length: 14 residues. The CDR3 DNA follows: TGTGCCAGCAGAGTGGCCGGTAGCAATCAGCCCCAGCATTCT. Translated: CASRVAGSNQPQHS.

At least ten counts were recorded for this clonotype. The chain has TRBV7-2 and TRBJ2-5; no clear D gene. The V and J ends lost 8 bases and 7 bases respectively, with 17 bases between them. The CDR3 is made up of 13 amino acids. Germline-derived CDR1 and CDR2 are SGHTA and FQGNSA. The CDR3 loop reads CASGAPLRGTQYF. The DNA for the CDR3 is TGTGCCAGCGGTGCCCCGTTACGCGGGACCCAGTACTTC. Full variable domain (rest looked up from reference TRBV7-2 and TRBJ2-5): GAGVSQSPSNKVTEKGKDVELRCDPISGHTALYWYRQSLGQGLEFLIYFQGNSAPDKSGLPSDRFSAERTGGSVSTLTIQRTQQEDSAVYLCASGAPLRGTQYFGPGTRLLVL.

This clonotype showed up just once. V and J are TRBV6-1 and TRBJ1-1, with no clear D. CDR1 is MNHNS, CDR2 SASEGT, per germline. The CDR3 totals 14 residues. The germline V and J ends were trimmed by 1 base and 0 bases, with 6 bases remaining between them. CDR3 sequence (DNA): TGTGCCAGCAGTGAAGTACATTTGAACACTGAAGCTTTCTTT. Its translation: CASSEVHLNTEAFF.